The 26 T cell receptor beta chains given below trace back to one sample, sequenced in a study of cytomegalovirus exposure and HLA in healthy donors. It was with 60 Vbeta and 13 Jbeta primers that the PCR ran. Profiling relied on immunoSEQ multiplex PCR, and the TCRdb table lists in-frame clones only, not all of them. Of 110,000 or so clones listed, approximately 12% are singletons. The sample comprised PBMCs. These receptors were taken from a man aged 35 to 55 in good health and CMV-seropositive.

This clone was observed a few times. The rearrangement links TRBV5-1 to TRBJ2-3; possibly TRBD2 for D (7 bases). The ends were cut back, 0 bases at V and 3 bases at J, with 14 bases in the middle. Germline assignment: CDR1 SGHRS and CDR2 YFSETQ. The CDR3 is 16 residues long. CDR3 bases: TGCGCCAGCAGCTTGGCCGGGGGGCCCAGTACAGATACGCAGTATTTT. Protein sequence: CASSLAGGPSTDTQYF.

The gene calls are TRBV2 and TRBJ2-1; TRBD1 matches 8 bases. The CDR3 loop spans 13 amino acids. The V gene end was trimmed by 7 bases and the J gene end by 3 bases; junction bases not matched to a gene: 2. Looked up from germline, CDR1 is SNHLY and CDR2 is FYNNEI. CDR3 in amino acids: CASTQGDYNEQFF. In nucleotides, the CDR3 is TGTGCCAGCACACAGGGGGACTACAATGAGCAGTTCTTC.

This clone came up a few times. CDR3 coding DNA: TGTGCCAGCAGCGCGAGACTAGCAAGCTCCTCCTACAATGAGCAGTTCTTC. Its translation is CASSARLASSSYNEQFF. The gene calls are TRBV9 and TRBJ2-1, with 7 bases that match TRBD2. The CDR3 spans 17 residues. Germline V lookup: CDR1 SGDLS, CDR2 YYNGEE. V lost 3 bases to trimming and J lost 0 bases; unmatched junction nucleotides: 9.

As regards this clone: One junction end does not reproduce the germline sequence, and a read error may be involved. V gene TRBV7-7 combines with J gene TRBJ2-2, with 8 bases aligning to TRBD1. Germline lookup yields CDR1 SSHAT and CDR2 FNYEAQ (reference sequence). The CDR3 length is 16 residues. As DNA, the CDR3 is TGTGCTAGCAGCTTAGCCGGGACAGGAGACACCGGGGAGCTGTTTTTT. Residues: CASSLAGTGDTGELFF.

This clone was counted between two and nine times. The chain carries TRBV6-1 and TRBJ2-7, with 8 bases that match TRBD1. The V segment lost 2 bases and the J segment 5 bases; nucleotides outside the gene matches: 5. The CDR3 has 14 amino acids. Germline lookup yields CDR1 MNHNS and CDR2 SASEGT. Written as DNA, the CDR3 is TGTGCCAGCAGTGAACTCAGGGGGCCCAACGAGCAGTACTTC. Translation: CASSELRGPNEQYF.

Only a few counts were recorded for this clone. This chain joins TRBV6-6 and TRBJ2-1; D is unclear. CDR1 and CDR2 (germline): MNHNY, SVGAGI (reference sequence). The CDR3 spans 11 residues. Trimming took 2 bases from V and 13 from J, leaving 9 bases between them. DNA of the CDR3: TGTGCCAGCAGTTACAGGTTGGGCCAGTTCTTC. Protein product: CASSYRLGQFF.

This chain joins TRBV29-1 and TRBJ2-1, with 16 bases fitting TRBD2. The germline V gene has CDR1 SQVTM and CDR2 ANQGSEA. J lost 6 bases, V lost 7 bases, and 12 bases had no gene match. This CDR3 comprises 17 residues. The CDR3 DNA reads TGCAGCGGCGACGGGACTAGCGGGAGGGCCGATCCCAATGAGCAGTTCTTC. Its protein product is CSGDGTSGRADPNEQFF.

This clone was detected a few times. This rearrangement joins TRBV6-5 to TRBJ1-1, with TRBD1 matching 9 bases. CDR1 is MNHEY, CDR2 SVGAGI, per germline. The length of the CDR3 is 15 residues. Trimming removed 2 bases from V and 3 bases from J; junction bases left unmatched: 4. The CDR3 bases are TGTGCCAGCAGTTACGACAGGGGGTCGGACACTGAAGCTTTCTTT. Translation: CASSYDRGSDTEAFF.

Only a few counts were recorded for this clone. The chain couples TRBV27 to TRBJ2-7; TRBD1 is a possible D gene (6 bases). The germline V gene has CDR1 MNHEY and CDR2 SMNVEV (reference sequence). Trimming cost V 7 bases and J 1 base, with 14 bases left between them. The CDR3 consists of 14 residues. CDR3 DNA sequence: TGTGCCAGCACCCGGACGACAGGTTCCTACGAGCAGTACTTC. Residues: CASTRTTGSYEQYF.

The chain links TRBV18 to TRBJ2-5; 11 bases are shared with TRBD2. In germline, CDR1 is KGHSH, CDR2 LQKENI. The CDR3 covers 15 residues. Germline trimming cut 3 bases from V and 4 bases from J; bases unmatched to any gene: 4. The CDR3: CASSPSGRAGETQYF. The CDR3 DNA reads TGTGCCAGCTCACCTAGCGGGAGGGCCGGAGAGACCCAGTACTTC.

This clone was observed a few times. The CDR3 nucleotides read TGTGCCAGCACCCTTATCGGGGGTGGGACTGAAGCTTTCTTT. Amino acids: CASTLIGGGTEAFF. The chain links TRBV27 to TRBJ1-1; D possibly corresponds to TRBD1 (5 bases). The length of the CDR3 is 14 residues. V dropped 7 bases and J dropped 5 bases, with 17 bases sitting between them. Looked up from germline, CDR1 is MNHEY and CDR2 is SMNVEV (reference sequence).

This clone came up a few times. This CDR3 is also generated by other DNA sequences in the sample. V gene TRBV27 combines with J gene TRBJ2-5; the match to TRBD2 covers 8 bases. The trim removed 5 bases at V and 5 bases at J, leaving 10 bases unmatched. The CDR3 has 15 residues. Germline V gives CDR1 MNHEY, CDR2 SMNVEV (reference sequence). Written as DNA, the CDR3 is TGTGCCAGCAGTCCCGGACTAGCAAGCCGGGAGACCCAGTACTTC. Protein product: CASSPGLASRETQYF.

This clone was seen a few times. The genes are TRBV5-8 and TRBJ1-1; 7 nucleotides match TRBD1. This CDR3 spans 14 amino acids. V trimming: 2 bases; J trimming: 4 bases; junction bases outside the gene matches: 5. The germline V gene encodes CDR1 SGHTS and CDR2 YDEGEE. The CDR3 DNA follows: TGTGCCAGCAGCTTTGGACAGGAGGGCACTGAAGCTTTCTTT. Translated: CASSFGQEGTEAFF.

This clone was seen only a few times. The gene calls are TRBV5-1 and TRBJ1-3; unclear D gene. V was pared by 2 bases and J by 3 bases, with 9 bases between. Germline V CDR1 and CDR2: SGHRS, YFSETQ. The CDR3 consists of 14 residues. Here the CDR3 reads CASSLIGGGNTIYF. The DNA of the CDR3 is TGCGCCAGCAGCTTAATAGGAGGTGGAAACACCATATATTTT.

In this sample, this clone turned up a few times. The rearrangement links TRBV19 to TRBJ2-7; D remains ambiguous. Germline V gives CDR1 LNHDA, CDR2 SQIVND (reference sequence). The germline V and J ends were trimmed by 6 bases and 2 bases, with 8 bases remaining between them. The CDR3 extends over 12 amino acids. CDR3 loop: CASSTNAYEQYF. The CDR3 coding sequence is TGTGCCAGTAGCACAAATGCCTACGAGCAGTACTTC.

This clone was counted only a few times. The gene calls are TRBV29-1 and TRBJ2-7; 7 nucleotides align to TRBD2. The germline V gene encodes CDR1 SQVTM and CDR2 ANQGSEA. With V trimmed by 5 bases and J by 2 bases, 6 bases remained unmatched. The CDR3 has 13 amino acids. The CDR3 spells CSVWNRGAYEQYF. CDR3 DNA sequence: TGCAGCGTTTGGAACCGGGGGGCCTACGAGCAGTACTTC.

The gene calls are TRBV7-6 and TRBJ2-7; a weak D match, TRBD2 (6 bases). This CDR3 is built from 16 residues. Trimming stripped 2 bases from V and 0 bases from J, with 14 bases between. Germline assignment: CDR1 SGHVS and CDR2 FNYEAQ. CDR3: CASSLSFSGTSYEQYF. The CDR3 DNA reads TGTGCCAGCAGCTTATCCTTTAGCGGAACCTCCTACGAGCAGTACTTC.

CDR3 nucleotide sequence: TGCGCCAGCAGCCAAGAGAGGCAGGGAACGGCTTTCTTT. Its protein product is CASSQERQGTAFF. The chain uses TRBV4-1 and TRBJ1-1; D is possibly TRBD1 (5 bases). Germline values: CDR1 MGHRA, CDR2 YSYEKL. Deletions cut 0 bases from V and 11 bases from J, with 13 bases between. The CDR3 has 13 residues.

This clone appeared a few times. V is TRBV7-9 and J is TRBJ2-2, with 7 nucleotides matching TRBD2. In germline, CDR1 is SEHNR, CDR2 FQNEAQ (reference sequence). The length of the CDR3 is 15 residues. Unmatched junction bases numbered 3, after V lost 2 bases and J lost 3 bases. The CDR3 bases are TGTGCCAGCAGCTTACTTGCGGGAGACACCGGGGAGCTGTTTTTT. Translating it yields CASSLLAGDTGELFF.

The sample holds one count of this clone. The rearrangement joins TRBV27 to TRBJ2-1, with TRBD2 identical over 10 bases. V was pared by 5 bases and J by 5 bases, with 12 bases of the junction left unmatched. The CDR3 runs 17 residues. Germline CDR1 and CDR2: MNHEY and SMNVEV (reference sequence). CDR3 nucleotides: TGTGCCAGCAGTCCAACCCGACTCGGACTAGCGGACAATGAGCAGTTCTTC. It codes for CASSPTRLGLADNEQFF.

Only a few counts were recorded for this clone. The chain employs TRBV11-3 and TRBJ2-7; 9 bases align to TRBD1. The J segment lost 5 bases and the V segment lost 3 bases, leaving 2 bases of the junction unmatched. This CDR3 spans 13 amino acids. Per germline, CDR1 SGHNT and CDR2 YENEEA. CDR3 protein: CASSFGTGNEQYF. The CDR3 nucleotides are TGTGCCAGCAGCTTCGGGACAGGGAACGAGCAGTACTTC.

V and J are TRBV5-8 and TRBJ1-6, with 8 bases lining up with TRBD1. The V gene end was trimmed by 0 bases and the J gene end by 10 bases; junction bases not matched to a gene: 6. Germline V lookup: CDR1 SGHTS, CDR2 YDEGEE. The CDR3 has 15 residues. CDR3 residues: CASSLVQGARSPLHF. The CDR3 DNA reads as TGTGCCAGCAGCTTGGTCCAGGGGGCGAGGTCACCCCTCCACTTT. The full variable domain, in which reference TRBV5-8 and TRBJ1-6 provide the parts outside the CDR3, is EAGVTQSPTHLIKTRGQQATLRCSPISGHTSVYWYQQALGLGLQFLLWYDEGEERNRGNFPPRFSGRQFPNYSSELNVNALELEDSALYLCASSLVQGARSPLHFGNGTRLTVT.

The CDR3 spells CASSLGWGTGKEKLFF. The CDR3 DNA sequence: TGTGCCAGCAGCTTAGGGTGGGGGACAGGGAAGGAAAAACTGTTTTTT. The chain links TRBV7-2 to TRBJ1-4, with 9 bases aligning to TRBD1. CDR3 size: 16 residues. Germline V gives CDR1 SGHTA, CDR2 FQGNSA. The J segment lost 8 bases and the V segment lost 1 base, leaving 8 bases of the junction unmatched.

In its sample, this clone was seen a few times. The chain combines TRBV9 with TRBJ1-4; 8 positions agree with TRBD1. Per germline, CDR1 SGDLS and CDR2 YYNGEE. The junction had 4 bases not matched to a gene; V was cut back by 0 bases and J by 3 bases. CDR3 length: 16 amino acids. The CDR3 protein is CASSVGTGRANEKLFF. CDR3 DNA sequence: TGTGCCAGCAGCGTAGGGACAGGGAGGGCTAATGAAAAACTGTTTTTT.

This clone was seen only a few times. The chain combines TRBV11-3 with TRBJ2-3; possibly TRBD2 for D (5 bases). Germline V gene sequence: CDR1 SGHNT, CDR2 YENEEA. The CDR3 covers 13 residues. V dropped 5 bases and J dropped 8 bases, with 14 bases sitting between them. Written as DNA, the CDR3 is TGTGCCAGCAGCCGAGGGATATCGGGTACGCAGTATTTT. Its protein product is CASSRGISGTQYF.

Only a few counts were recorded for this clone. The chain employs TRBV30 and TRBJ2-2, with D maybe TRBD1 (5 bases). Between the trimmed V and J ends, which lost 1 base and 3 bases, there was a span of 12 bases. Germline V lookup: CDR1 GTSNPN, CDR2 SVGIG (reference sequence). The length of the CDR3 is 15 residues. CDR3 region: CAWSALDKDTGELFF. CDR3 sequence (DNA): TGTGCCTGGAGTGCCCTGGACAAGGACACCGGGGAGCTGTTTTTT.